The 17 T cell receptor beta chains below all came from one sample that was sequenced in a study of CD8 T cells in Susac syndrome. Random hexamers served to reverse transcribe roughly 0.5 to 1 ug RNA. TCRdb passed the immunoSEQ multiplex PCR reads through MiXCR, listing each CDR3 protein once. Of just over 300,000 distinct CDR3 sequences in the sample, roughly 94% were seen once. Material: CD4+ T cells from PBMCs. Source of these receptors: a human donor with multiple sclerosis.

The chain carries TRBV2 and TRBJ1-1, with D unclear. Looked up from germline, CDR1 is SNHLY and CDR2 is FYNNEI. The V end was cut by 6 bases, the J end by 1 base, with 15 bases between. There are 15 residues in the CDR3. Here the CDR3 reads CASSAQRMGNTEAFF. The CDR3 DNA is TGTGCCAGCAGCGCCCAGCGGATGGGGAACACTGAAGCTTTCTTT.

J is TRBJ2-1 and V is TRBV14; D may be TRBD2 (6 bases). From germline, CDR1 is SGHDN and CDR2 FVKESK. This CDR3 region has 15 residues. The V end was cut by 5 bases, the J end by 6 bases, with 17 bases between. CDR3 in amino acids: CASSFLDPGVNEQFF. CDR3 DNA: TGTGCCAGCAGCTTTCTCGATCCGGGGGTCAATGAGCAGTTCTTC.

The V call is TRBV29-1, the J call TRBJ1-1; D gene unclear. CDR3 size: 14 residues. Trimming shortened V by 3 bases and J by 2 bases, and 13 bases separated the two germline ends. The germline V gene encodes CDR1 SQVTM and CDR2 ANQGSEA. CDR3 region: CSVDSVETNTEAFF. In nucleotides, the CDR3 is TGCAGCGTTGATTCGGTGGAAACCAACACTGAAGCTTTCTTT.

The chain is built from TRBV7-3 and TRBJ1-1; possibly TRBD1 for D (5 bases). This CDR3 has 15 amino acids. Germline CDR1 and CDR2: SGHTA and FQGTGA. Trimming left V 5 bases short and J 8 bases short, with 21 bases between. The CDR3 DNA reads TGTGCCAGCAGCCCCCAGGGAGGTGTTGGGGGGGAAGCTTTCTTT. Amino acid sequence: CASSPQGGVGGEAFF. Together with reference TRBV7-3 and TRBJ1-1, the CDR3 gives the full variable domain: GAGVSQTPSNKVTEKGKYVELRCDPISGHTALYWYRQSLGQGPEFLIYFQGTGAADDSGLPNDRFFAVRPEGSVSTLKIQRTERGDSAVYLCASSPQGGVGGEAFFGQGTRLTVV.

The chain is built from TRBV23-1 and TRBJ2-2; a possible D gene is TRBD1 (6 bases). TRBV23-1 is reported as an ORF; its role is uncertain. V dropped 11 bases and J dropped 0 bases, with 22 bases sitting between them. This CDR3 has 17 residues. The CDR3 is CARSFPGTGPNTGELFF. The CDR3 DNA sequence: TGCGCCCGCTCCTTTCCTGGAACAGGGCCGAACACCGGGGAGCTGTTTTTT.

The J gene is TRBJ2-1, the V gene TRBV24-1; D might be TRBD1 or TRBD2, each matching 5 bases. V was shortened by 4 bases and J by 9 bases, with 18 bases between the two germline ends. Germline values: CDR1 KGHDR, CDR2 SFDVKD. The CDR3 length is 15 residues. The CDR3 sequence is CATSEPGTLTSEQFF. For the CDR3, the DNA is TGTGCCACCAGTGAACCCGGGACCCTTACCAGTGAGCAGTTCTTC.

V gene TRBV7-3 combines with J gene TRBJ2-2; 9 positions agree with TRBD1. CDR1 is SGHTA, CDR2 FQGTGA, per germline. Losses at the gene ends were 8 bases for V and 4 bases for J; bases not matched to a gene: 11. The CDR3 consists of 16 residues. The DNA for the CDR3 is TGTGCCAGCTCTCCCTGGACAGGGGCAAGCACCGGGGAGCTGTTTTTT. Amino acids: CASSPWTGASTGELFF. Looking up the rest from reference TRBV7-3 and TRBJ2-2 gives the full variable domain: GAGVSQTPSNKVTEKGKYVELRCDPISGHTALYWYRQSLGQGPEFLIYFQGTGAADDSGLPNDRFFAVRPEGSVSTLKIQRTERGDSAVYLCASSPWTGASTGELFFGEGSRLTVL.

This chain connects TRBV12-3 or TRBV12-4 to TRBJ2-2; tentative D call: TRBD2 (6 bases). The ends were cut back, 5 bases at V and 1 base at J, with 11 bases in the middle. The CDR3 contains 15 residues. CDR3 coding DNA: TGTGCCAGCAGTACCTACGGGGGGAACACCGGGGAGCTGTTTTTT. It codes for CASSTYGGNTGELFF.

The chain has TRBV20-1 and TRBJ1-4, with 9 bases matching TRBD1. J was trimmed by 6 bases and V by 5 bases; bases with no gene match: 7. The CDR3 runs to 14 residues. In germline, CDR1 is DFQATT, CDR2 SNEGSKA (reference sequence). CDR3 amino acids: CSAGGGTGYEKLFF. Here the CDR3 DNA reads TGCAGTGCTGGAGGTGGGACAGGGTATGAAAAACTGTTTTTT.

The chain uses TRBV20-1 and TRBJ1-5; TRBD1 is a possible D gene (6 bases). Trimming removed 4 bases from V and 7 bases from J, with 17 bases in between. The CDR3 totals 14 residues. Germline V CDR1 and CDR2: DFQATT, SNEGSKA (reference sequence). DNA for the CDR3: TGCAGTGCTACCCCCACAGGGTTGCAGCAGCCCCAGCATTTT. Translated: CSATPTGLQQPQHF.

The chain recombines TRBV9 with TRBJ2-5; D is perhaps TRBD1 (5 bases). V lost 4 bases to trimming and J lost 0 bases, with 13 bases between them. CDR1 is SGDLS, CDR2 YYNGEE, per germline. This CDR3 has 15 residues. CDR3 in amino acids: CASSPQDSYQETQYF. The CDR3 DNA reads TGTGCCAGCAGCCCCCAAGACAGTTACCAAGAGACCCAGTACTTC.

The gene calls are TRBV7-9 and TRBJ2-7, with a possible D match to TRBD1 (6 bases). The germline V and J ends were trimmed by 5 bases and 2 bases, with 16 bases remaining between them. The CDR3 sequence is 15 residues long. In germline, CDR1 is SEHNR, CDR2 FQNEAQ (reference sequence). The CDR3 loop is CASSRTAVRAYEQYF. Here the CDR3 DNA reads TGTGCCAGCAGCAGGACAGCGGTACGTGCCTACGAGCAGTACTTC.

The chain combines TRBV4-3 with TRBJ1-4; TRBD1 matches 7 bases. Germline CDR1 is LGHNA and CDR2 is YSLEER. CDR3 length: 16 residues. Trimming cost V 0 bases and J 4 bases; bases outside gene matches: 5. This chain's CDR3 is CASSQDPQGGNEKLFF. In DNA, the CDR3 is TGCGCCAGCAGCCAAGATCCCCAGGGGGGTAATGAAAAACTGTTTTTT.

The chain combines TRBV24-1 with TRBJ2-7; possible D gene TRBD1, 5 bases. This CDR3 contains 12 residues. Trimming removed 6 bases at V and 5 bases at J, with 10 bases between. CDR1 is KGHDR and CDR2 is SFDVKD in the germline V gene. The CDR3 reads CATSPSGHEQYF. CDR3 nucleotide sequence: TGTGCCACCAGTCCATCAGGGCACGAGCAGTACTTC.

A remark on this clonotype: A junction end diverges from the germline sequence, so it may reflect a read error. The chain carries TRBV25-1 and TRBJ2-2, with D perhaps assigned TRBD1 or TRBD2 (5 bases each). The germline CDR1 and CDR2 sequences are MGHDK and SYGVNS. This CDR3 region has 16 residues. As DNA, the CDR3 is TGTGCCAGCGAAGGGCCCGCAGGGAGAACAGGCCGGGGAGCTGTTTTT. It translates to CASEGPAGRTGRGAVF.

This chain connects TRBV6-2 or TRBV6-3 to TRBJ1-1; D is uncertain. Trimming left V 6 bases short and J 1 base short, with 15 bases between. There are 15 residues in the CDR3. Looked up from germline, CDR1 is MNHEY and CDR2 is SVGEGT. The CDR3 nucleotides are TGTGCCAGCAGCAAATTACAGAATAGGAACACTGAAGCTTTCTTT. This encodes CASSKLQNRNTEAFF.

The chain links TRBV6-2 or TRBV6-3 to TRBJ1-5; 7 bases map to TRBD1. Trimming took 6 bases from V and 2 from J; bases not matched to a gene: 13. In germline, CDR1 is MNHEY, CDR2 SVGEGT. This CDR3 has 17 residues. CDR3 DNA sequence: TGTGCCAGCAGCCCCAGGGGGAAGGGGTTTGGCAATCAGCCCCAGCATTTT. As protein: CASSPRGKGFGNQPQHF.